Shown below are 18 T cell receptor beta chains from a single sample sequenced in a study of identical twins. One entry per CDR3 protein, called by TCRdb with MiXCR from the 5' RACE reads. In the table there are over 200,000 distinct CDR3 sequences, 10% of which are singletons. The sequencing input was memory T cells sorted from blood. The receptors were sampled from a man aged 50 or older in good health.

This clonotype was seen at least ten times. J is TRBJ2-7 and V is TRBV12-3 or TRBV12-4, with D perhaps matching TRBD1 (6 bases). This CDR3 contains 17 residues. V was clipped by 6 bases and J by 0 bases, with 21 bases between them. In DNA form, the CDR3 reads TGTGCCAGCAGCCCTTACTCTGGGGGCAGGAGCTCCTACGAGCAGTACTTC. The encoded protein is CASSPYSGGRSSYEQYF.

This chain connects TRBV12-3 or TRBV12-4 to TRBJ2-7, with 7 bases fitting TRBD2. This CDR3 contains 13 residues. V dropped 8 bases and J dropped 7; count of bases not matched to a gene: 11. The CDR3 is CASGSGMSFEQYF. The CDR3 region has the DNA TGTGCCAGCGGAAGCGGGATGAGCTTTGAGCAGTACTTC.

This CDR3 is CASSQAWQDQPQHF. The CDR3 coding sequence is TGCGCCAGCAGCCAAGCTTGGCAGGATCAGCCCCAGCATTTT. The V and J genes are TRBV4-3 and TRBJ1-5; no reliable D call. This CDR3 spans 14 amino acids. Germline V gives CDR1 LGHNA, CDR2 YSLEER. V lost 1 base, J lost 5 bases, and 9 bases lay in between.

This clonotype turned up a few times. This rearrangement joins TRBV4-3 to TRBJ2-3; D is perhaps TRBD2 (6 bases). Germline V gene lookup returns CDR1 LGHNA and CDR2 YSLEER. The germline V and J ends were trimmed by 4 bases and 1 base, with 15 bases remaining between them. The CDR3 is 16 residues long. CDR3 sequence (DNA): TGCGCCAGCAGCCCAGACCGGGACTTAGGCACAGATACGCAGTATTTT. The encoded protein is CASSPDRDLGTDTQYF.

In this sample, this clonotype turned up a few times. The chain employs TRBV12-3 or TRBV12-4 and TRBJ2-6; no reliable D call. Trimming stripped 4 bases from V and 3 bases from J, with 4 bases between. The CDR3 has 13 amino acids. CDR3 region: CASSYDGANVLTF. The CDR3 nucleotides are TGTGCCAGCAGTTATGATGGGGCCAACGTCCTGACTTTC.

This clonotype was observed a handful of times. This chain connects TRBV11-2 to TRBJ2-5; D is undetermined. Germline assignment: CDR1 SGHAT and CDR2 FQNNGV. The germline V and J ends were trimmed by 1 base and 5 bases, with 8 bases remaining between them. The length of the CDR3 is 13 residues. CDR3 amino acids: CASSLGFGETQYF. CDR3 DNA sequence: TGTGCCAGCAGCTTAGGTTTTGGCGAGACCCAGTACTTC.

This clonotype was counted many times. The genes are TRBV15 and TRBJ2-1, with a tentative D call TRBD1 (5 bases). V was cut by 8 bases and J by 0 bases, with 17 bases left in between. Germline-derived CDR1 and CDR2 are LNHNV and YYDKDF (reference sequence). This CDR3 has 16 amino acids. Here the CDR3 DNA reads TGTGCCACCCCCATCCAGGGCCGGAGCTCCTACAATGAGCAGTTCTTC. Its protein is CATPIQGRSSYNEQFF.

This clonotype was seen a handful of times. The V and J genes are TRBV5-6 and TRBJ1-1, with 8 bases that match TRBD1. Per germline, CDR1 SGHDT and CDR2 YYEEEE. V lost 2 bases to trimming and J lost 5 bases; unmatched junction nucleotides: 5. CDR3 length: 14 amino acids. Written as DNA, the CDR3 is TGTGCCAGCAGCTTTAACAGGGGGAAGACTGAAGCTTTCTTT. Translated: CASSFNRGKTEAFF.

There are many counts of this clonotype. This chain's CDR3 is CASSPSPTGRPEKLFF. The CDR3, as DNA: TGTGCCAGCAGTCCCTCCCCGACAGGGAGACCAGAAAAACTGTTTTTT. V usage is TRBV6-1 and J usage is TRBJ1-4; TRBD1 aligns across 7 bases. Germline CDR1 reads MNHNS; CDR2 reads SASEGT. This CDR3 is 16 amino acids long. Unmatched junction bases numbered 14, after V lost 5 bases and J lost 8 bases.

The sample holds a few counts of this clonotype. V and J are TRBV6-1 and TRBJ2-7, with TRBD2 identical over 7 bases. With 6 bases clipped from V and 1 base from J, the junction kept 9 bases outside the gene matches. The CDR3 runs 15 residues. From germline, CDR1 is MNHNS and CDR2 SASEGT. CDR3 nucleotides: TGTGCCAGCAGGCGAGACCCGGGACTATCCTACGAGCAGTACTTC. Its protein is CASRRDPGLSYEQYF.

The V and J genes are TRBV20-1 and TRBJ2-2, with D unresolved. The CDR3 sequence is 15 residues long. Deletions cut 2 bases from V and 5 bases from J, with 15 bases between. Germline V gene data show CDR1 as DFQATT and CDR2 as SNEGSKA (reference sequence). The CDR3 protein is CSARRAADWTGELFF. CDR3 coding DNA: TGCAGTGCTAGACGGGCAGCTGATTGGACCGGGGAGCTGTTTTTT.

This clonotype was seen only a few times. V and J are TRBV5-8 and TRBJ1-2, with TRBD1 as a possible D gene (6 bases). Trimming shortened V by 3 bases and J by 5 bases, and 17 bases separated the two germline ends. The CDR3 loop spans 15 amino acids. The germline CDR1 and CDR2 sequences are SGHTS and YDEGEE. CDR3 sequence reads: CASSYTGSDLYGYTF. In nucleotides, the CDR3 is TGTGCCAGCAGCTATACAGGGAGTGACTTGTATGGCTACACCTTC. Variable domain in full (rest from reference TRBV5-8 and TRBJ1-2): EAGVTQSPTHLIKTRGQQATLRCSPISGHTSVYWYQQALGLGLQFLLWYDEGEERNRGNFPPRFSGRQFPNYSSELNVNALELEDSALYLCASSYTGSDLYGYTFGSGTRLTVV.

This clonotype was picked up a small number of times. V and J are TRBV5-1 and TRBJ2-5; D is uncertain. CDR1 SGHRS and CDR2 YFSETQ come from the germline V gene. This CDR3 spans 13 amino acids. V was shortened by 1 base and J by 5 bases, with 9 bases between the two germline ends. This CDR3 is CASSLNIDETQYF. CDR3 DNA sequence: TGCGCCAGCAGCTTGAACATAGACGAGACCCAGTACTTC.

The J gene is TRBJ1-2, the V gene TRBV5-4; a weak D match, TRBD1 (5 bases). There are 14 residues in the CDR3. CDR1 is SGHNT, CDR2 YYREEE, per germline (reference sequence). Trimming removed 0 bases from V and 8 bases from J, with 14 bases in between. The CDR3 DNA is TGTGCCAGCAGCTTGGTCGGACAACCAGGGGGCTACACCTTC. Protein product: CASSLVGQPGGYTF.

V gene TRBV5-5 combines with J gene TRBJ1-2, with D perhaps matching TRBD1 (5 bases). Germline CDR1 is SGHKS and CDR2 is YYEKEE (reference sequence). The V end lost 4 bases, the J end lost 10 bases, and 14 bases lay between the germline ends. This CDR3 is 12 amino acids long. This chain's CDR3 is CASSPHIRDYTF. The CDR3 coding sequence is TGTGCCAGCAGCCCCCACATCAGGGACTACACCTTC. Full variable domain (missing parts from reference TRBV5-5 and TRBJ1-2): DAGVTQSPTHLIKTRGQQVTLRCSPISGHKSVSWYQQVLGQGPQFIFQYYEKEERGRGNFPDRFSARQFPNYSSELNVNALLLGDSALYLCASSPHIRDYTFGSGTRLTVV.

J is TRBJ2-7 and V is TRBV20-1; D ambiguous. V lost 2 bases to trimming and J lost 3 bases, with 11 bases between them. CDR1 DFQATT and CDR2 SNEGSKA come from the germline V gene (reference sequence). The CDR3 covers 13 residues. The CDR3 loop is CSARLPANYEQYF. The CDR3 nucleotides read TGCAGTGCTAGACTCCCGGCTAACTACGAGCAGTACTTC.

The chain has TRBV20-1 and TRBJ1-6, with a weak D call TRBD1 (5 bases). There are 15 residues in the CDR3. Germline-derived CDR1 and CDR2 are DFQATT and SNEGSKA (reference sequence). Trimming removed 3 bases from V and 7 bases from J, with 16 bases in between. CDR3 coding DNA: TGCAGTGCTAGGGTGTCGGGGAACAGGAATTCACCCCTCCACTTT. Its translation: CSARVSGNRNSPLHF.

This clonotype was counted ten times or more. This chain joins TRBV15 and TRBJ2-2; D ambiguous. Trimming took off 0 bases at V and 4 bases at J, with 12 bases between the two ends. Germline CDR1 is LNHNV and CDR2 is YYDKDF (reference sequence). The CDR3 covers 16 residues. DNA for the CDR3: TGTGCCACCAGCAGAGATTCGAGAGTGGTCACCGGGGAGCTGTTTTTT. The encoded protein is CATSRDSRVVTGELFF.